The present T cell receptor (beta chain) was sequenced within a study of CD8+ T cells in alopecia areata. Extraction of RNA preceded its reverse transcription into cDNA, which served as the sequencing template. The data were produced by immunoSEQ multiplex PCR, yet TCRdb's version contains in-frame clones alone and is incomplete. The data show about 270,000 clones, none appearing only once, with roughly 1.2% held by the ten largest. This clone was detected only a few times. The listed genes are named as in mouse. The read comes to an end 4 residues before the CDR3 does, leaving the germline J gene to fill in the end. Pooled cutaneous lymph node cells were sorted using CD4, CD8alpha, NKG2D, NKG2ACE and other markers. Germline V gives CDR1 LGHNA, CDR2 YNLKQL (reference sequence). This CDR3 is built from 14 residues.

V gene TRBV5 combines with J gene TRBJ2-7; 7 bases fit TRBD2. This TCR came from a C3H/HeJ mouse with alopecia areata. Strain haplotype (MHC): H2-k. The specimen was CD4+ T cells sorted from a lymph node. The CDR3 DNA, read in part, is TGTGCCAGCAGCCAAGATAATACTGGGGAT. It translates to CASSQDNTGD. The CDR3 in its entirety is CASSQDNTGDEQYF.